This entry lists 32 T cell receptor beta chains sequenced from one sample in a study of cytomegalovirus exposure and HLA in healthy donors. It was with 60 Vbeta and 13 Jbeta primers that the PCR ran. This table comes from immunoSEQ multiplex PCR, and its TCRdb copy is limited to in-frame clones, with some not included. The sample includes some 110,000 clones, approximately 75% of them seen just once. Sequences were obtained from PBMCs. The receptor source for this set is a man aged 50 to 60 in good health and CMV-seropositive.

This rearrangement joins TRBV19 to TRBJ2-7, with 8 bases identical to TRBD1. V trimming: 1 base; J trimming: 2 bases; junction bases outside the gene matches: 1. The germline V gene encodes CDR1 LNHDA and CDR2 SQIVND (reference sequence). This CDR3 region has 14 residues. The CDR3 spells CASSIVDRAYEQYF. DNA of the CDR3: TGTGCCAGTAGTATAGTGGACAGGGCCTACGAGCAGTACTTC.

The V and J genes are TRBV28 and TRBJ2-7, with 8 bases matching TRBD1. Germline V gene data show CDR1 as MDHEN and CDR2 as SYDVKM. The CDR3 totals 13 residues. Germline trimming cut 6 bases from V and 9 bases from J; bases unmatched to any gene: 10. The CDR3 protein is CASRAGGASGQYF. For the CDR3, the DNA is TGTGCCAGCAGGGCAGGGGGCGCTTCCGGGCAGTACTTC.

This clone was recorded a few times. The chain has TRBV6-5 and TRBJ2-2; 8 nucleotides align to TRBD1. CDR1 MNHEY and CDR2 SVGAGI come from the germline V gene. The V segment lost 6 bases and the J segment 0 bases; nucleotides outside the gene matches: 3. This CDR3 has 15 amino acids. Here the CDR3 reads CASSRQGTNTGELFF. In DNA, the CDR3 is TGTGCCAGCAGCCGACAGGGGACGAACACCGGGGAGCTGTTTTTT.

The CDR3, as DNA: TGTGCCAGCAGTTTAACAGGGCCAGGGGCCAACGTCCTGACTTTC. This encodes CASSLTGPGANVLTF. The chain recombines TRBV28 with TRBJ2-6; maybe TRBD1 (6 bases). Deletions cut 2 bases from V and 4 bases from J, with 9 bases between. Germline CDR1 and CDR2: MDHEN and SYDVKM. The CDR3 sequence is 15 residues long. The variable domain in full, completed from reference TRBV28 and TRBJ2-6, reads DVKVTQSSRYLVKRTGEKVFLECVQDMDHENMFWYRQDPGLGLRLIYFSYDVKMKEKGDIPEGYSVSREKKERFSLILESASTNQTSMYLCASSLTGPGANVLTFGAGSRLTVL.

CDR3 region: CASSPGHLGEKLFF. The CDR3 DNA follows: TGTGCCAGCAGTCCGGGACACCTCGGTGAAAAACTGTTTTTT. The V call is TRBV6-1, the J call TRBJ1-4, with a tentative D call TRBD1 (6 bases). Germline V lookup: CDR1 MNHNS, CDR2 SASEGT. This CDR3 is 14 amino acids long. Trimming took 5 bases from V and 7 from J, leaving 14 bases between them.

The genes are TRBV28 and TRBJ2-3; unclear D gene. Germline CDR1 and CDR2: MDHEN and SYDVKM. Trimming left V 5 bases short and J 0 bases short, with 9 bases between. This CDR3 comprises 14 residues. The CDR3 DNA follows: TGTGCCAGCAGTCTTACCACTAGCACAGATACGCAGTATTTT. This gives the protein CASSLTTSTDTQYF. The whole variable domain, remainder taken from reference TRBV28 and TRBJ2-3, is DVKVTQSSRYLVKRTGEKVFLECVQDMDHENMFWYRQDPGLGLRLIYFSYDVKMKEKGDIPEGYSVSREKKERFSLILESASTNQTSMYLCASSLTTSTDTQYFGPGTRLTVL.

This clone has just a few counts. The chain recombines TRBV28 with TRBJ2-7; the D gene is possibly TRBD2 (6 bases). The CDR3 is 14 residues long. V gave up 5 bases and J gave up 1 base, with 12 bases separating them. The germline V gene encodes CDR1 MDHEN and CDR2 SYDVKM. CDR3 nucleotides: TGTGCCAGCAGTCCCGGGGGACTGTCCTACGAGCAGTACTTC. Encoded protein: CASSPGGLSYEQYF.

V is TRBV5-6 and J is TRBJ1-2; 8 nucleotides line up with TRBD1. Germline CDR1 is SGHDT and CDR2 is YYEEEE. The CDR3 sequence is 13 residues long. The ends lost 2 bases at V and 8 bases at J; junction bases unmatched: 5. DNA for the CDR3: TGTGCCAGCAGCTTCTCGGACAGGGCCGGCTACACCTTC. Translating it yields CASSFSDRAGYTF.

This chain uses TRBV30 with TRBJ2-3; unclear D gene. The CDR3 runs 12 residues. CDR1 and CDR2 (germline): GTSNPN, SVGIG (reference sequence). Trimming removed 7 bases at V and 2 bases at J, with 10 bases between. This CDR3 is CAFDMSTDTQYF. CDR3 bases: TGTGCCTTTGACATGTCCACAGATACGCAGTATTTT.

The chain couples TRBV7-6 to TRBJ1-1; no clear D gene. Trimming took 4 bases from V and 1 from J, leaving 10 bases between them. The CDR3 runs to 14 residues. The germline CDR1 and CDR2 sequences are SGHVS and FNYEAQ. CDR3 amino acids: CASSSGLGNTEAFF. The CDR3 DNA is TGTGCCAGCAGCTCAGGACTGGGGAACACTGAAGCTTTCTTT.

The rearrangement joins TRBV28 to TRBJ2-1; TRBD1 matches 7 bases. The germline V gene encodes CDR1 MDHEN and CDR2 SYDVKM. Losses at the gene ends were 6 bases for V and 8 bases for J; bases not matched to a gene: 10. The CDR3 runs to 14 residues. The CDR3 nucleotides read TGTGCCAGCAGCCTTAGATACAGGGGACATGAGCAGTTCTTC. It translates to CASSLRYRGHEQFF.

This clone was seen a single time. The V and J genes are TRBV9 and TRBJ1-6, with D tentatively TRBD1 (6 bases). The V end was cut by 3 bases, the J end by 3 bases, with 13 bases between. From germline, CDR1 is SGDLS and CDR2 YYNGEE. The CDR3 runs 16 residues. CDR3 DNA: TGTGCCAGCAGCGCCCGCCGGGACAACTATAATTCACCCCTCCACTTT. It encodes CASSARRDNYNSPLHF.

The gene calls are TRBV4-1 and TRBJ1-1; maybe TRBD1 (6 bases). The germline V gene has CDR1 MGHRA and CDR2 YSYEKL. The CDR3 is made up of 16 amino acids. Trimming removed 4 bases at V and 5 bases at J, with 20 bases between. CDR3 sequence reads: CASSLISRGRGTEAFF. The CDR3 DNA follows: TGCGCCAGCAGCCTTATCTCGCGGGGGCGCGGGACTGAAGCTTTCTTT.

The V and J genes are TRBV9 and TRBJ1-3; D uncertain. Between the trimmed V and J ends, which lost 2 bases and 0 bases, there was a span of 9 bases. The CDR3 spans 15 residues. Germline CDR1 reads SGDLS; CDR2 reads YYNGEE. The CDR3 loop is CASSVSGFSGNTIYF. The CDR3 DNA follows: TGTGCCAGCAGCGTCTCGGGGTTCTCTGGAAACACCATATATTTT. The variable domain in full, completed from reference TRBV9 and TRBJ1-3, reads DSGVTQTPKHLITATGQRVTLRCSPRSGDLSVYWYQQSLDQGLQFLIQYYNGEERAKGNILERFSAQQFPDLHSELNLSSLELGDSALYFCASSVSGFSGNTIYFGEGSWLTVV.

This clone has only one observation. This chain connects TRBV5-1 to TRBJ1-1; no reliable D call. This CDR3 has 15 amino acids. The V gene lost 4 bases and the J gene lost 0 bases, with 13 bases spanning the gap. Per germline, CDR1 SGHRS and CDR2 YFSETQ. CDR3 region: CASSPQIGMNTEAFF. The CDR3 region has the DNA TGCGCCAGCAGCCCACAGATTGGAATGAACACTGAAGCTTTCTTT.

This clone was counted only a few times. V and J are TRBV7-2 and TRBJ2-2; D is ambiguous. The CDR3 length is 13 residues. The germline V gene encodes CDR1 SGHTA and CDR2 FQGNSA. V lost 4 bases, J lost 2 bases, and 5 bases lay in between. The CDR3 protein is CASSSFNTGELFF. CDR3 nucleotides: TGTGCCAGCAGCTCCTTTAACACCGGGGAGCTGTTTTTT.

Concerning this clone itself: The same CDR3 can be traced to other DNA sequences in this sample. The chain combines TRBV30 with TRBJ1-6; 7 positions agree with TRBD1. This CDR3 is built from 14 residues. Germline CDR1 GTSNPN, CDR2 SVGIG (reference sequence). V lost 1 base, J lost 7 bases, and 4 bases stayed unmatched. CDR3 sequence (DNA): TGTGCCTGGAGTGAGGGACAGTTCAATTCACCCCTCCACTTT. This translates into CAWSEGQFNSPLHF. The complete variable domain, with remaining parts taken from reference TRBV30 and TRBJ1-6, reads SQTIHQWPATLVQPVGSPLSLECTVEGTSNPNLYWYRQAAGRGLQLLFYSVGIGQISSEVPQNLSASRPQDRQFILSSKKLLLSDSGFYLCAWSEGQFNSPLHFGNGTRLTVT.

V usage is TRBV9 and J usage is TRBJ2-1; 9 nucleotides match TRBD2. The V segment lost 5 bases and the J segment 2 bases; nucleotides outside the gene matches: 5. The CDR3 runs to 15 residues. Per germline, CDR1 SGDLS and CDR2 YYNGEE. The CDR3 region has the DNA TGTGCCAGCAGTCGTAGCGGGAGCACCTACAATGAGCAGTTCTTC. This translates into CASSRSGSTYNEQFF.

This clone has just one count. This chain joins TRBV6-4 and TRBJ2-2, with D perhaps matching TRBD1 (6 bases). Germline V gene data show CDR1 as MRHNA and CDR2 as SNTAGT. The CDR3 contains 15 residues. The germline V and J ends were trimmed by 5 bases and 3 bases, with 13 bases remaining between them. CDR3: CASSRQESDTGELFF. DNA of the CDR3: TGTGCCAGCAGTCGACAGGAGTCGGACACCGGGGAGCTGTTTTTT.

Only one count was recorded for this clone. The chain employs TRBV6-5 and TRBJ1-2, with D perhaps matching TRBD1 (6 bases). Per the germline V gene, CDR1 is MNHEY and CDR2 is SVGAGI. The CDR3 is 12 residues long. V lost 6 bases and J 8 bases, leaving 13 bases between the germline ends. CDR3 coding DNA: TGTGCCAGCAGCAGGGGTGAGGAGGGCTACACCTTC. Translating it yields CASSRGEEGYTF.

The rearrangement joins TRBV7-9 to TRBJ2-7; the match to TRBD2 covers 7 bases. V was clipped by 0 bases and J by 3 bases; unmatched bases: 5. The CDR3 consists of 15 residues. CDR1 is SEHNR and CDR2 is FQNEAQ in the germline V gene (reference sequence). This chain's CDR3 is CASSLAGIAGYEQYF. CDR3 DNA: TGTGCCAGCAGCTTAGCGGGGATAGCGGGCTACGAGCAGTACTTC.

This clone has only one observation. V and J are TRBV9 and TRBJ2-1; 9 positions match TRBD2. Germline V lookup: CDR1 SGDLS, CDR2 YYNGEE. The CDR3 covers 18 residues. The J segment lost 5 bases and the V segment lost 3 bases, leaving 15 bases of the junction unmatched. CDR3 protein: CASSAGAVAGAFDNEQFF. The CDR3 nucleotides are TGTGCCAGCAGCGCGGGGGCTGTAGCGGGAGCCTTCGACAATGAGCAGTTCTTC.

V gene TRBV27 combines with J gene TRBJ1-6; D is unresolved. The CDR3 is made up of 14 amino acids. The germline V gene encodes CDR1 MNHEY and CDR2 SMNVEV (reference sequence). Between the trimmed V and J ends, which lost 2 bases and 5 bases, there was a span of 7 bases. The CDR3 spells CASSLAGDNSPLHF. CDR3 in DNA: TGTGCCAGCAGTTTAGCGGGAGATAATTCACCCCTCCACTTT.

V is TRBV29-1 and J is TRBJ1-1, with D maybe TRBD1 (6 bases). Germline lookup yields CDR1 SQVTM and CDR2 ANQGSEA. The CDR3 consists of 15 residues. The ends were cut back, 8 bases at V and 4 bases at J, with 23 bases in the middle. The CDR3 is CSTRQDPGRGTEAFF. As DNA, the CDR3 is TGCAGCACCAGACAGGACCCTGGGCGAGGCACTGAAGCTTTCTTT.

V gene TRBV2 combines with J gene TRBJ2-3, with 8 positions matching TRBD1. Germline CDR1 SNHLY, CDR2 FYNNEI. Trimming removed 8 bases from V and 3 bases from J; junction bases left unmatched: 7. The CDR3 has 14 amino acids. DNA for the CDR3: TGTGCCAGCGGCAACAGGGGGGATACAGATACGCAGTATTTT. Translation gives CASGNRGDTDTQYF.

This clone was recorded once. This chain connects TRBV7-3 to TRBJ2-2; 12 bases are shared with TRBD2. V shed 7 bases, J shed 4 bases, and the junction held 16 bases outside the gene matches. The CDR3 covers 19 residues. The germline CDR1 and CDR2 sequences are SGHTA and FQGTGA. CDR3 DNA sequence: TGTGCCAGCACCAACCTACCGGGACTAGCGGGTTCCGTCACCGGGGAGCTGTTTTTT. Amino acids: CASTNLPGLAGSVTGELFF.

The chain links TRBV28 to TRBJ1-1; TRBD1 might be the D (6 bases). The germline V and J ends were trimmed by 5 bases and 0 bases, with 10 bases remaining between them. Per the germline V gene, CDR1 is MDHEN and CDR2 is SYDVKM. The CDR3 extends over 14 amino acids. CDR3 sequence (DNA): TGTGCCAGCAGTCCTGGACAGATGAACACTGAAGCTTTCTTT. Translating it yields CASSPGQMNTEAFF.

This chain uses TRBV2 with TRBJ1-5, with 9 bases lining up with TRBD1. CDR1 is SNHLY and CDR2 is FYNNEI in the germline V gene. This CDR3 is built from 15 residues. J lost 5 bases, V lost 5 bases, and 7 bases had no gene match. CDR3 sequence reads: CASSSGTGRYQPQHF. For the CDR3, the DNA is TGTGCCAGCAGTTCCGGGACAGGGAGATATCAGCCCCAGCATTTT.

V is TRBV19 and J is TRBJ1-1, with D possibly being TRBD1 (6 bases). Looked up from germline, CDR1 is LNHDA and CDR2 is SQIVND (reference sequence). Deletions cut 4 bases from V and 5 bases from J, with 14 bases between. The CDR3 extends over 14 amino acids. CDR3 region: CASSRGGGGTEAFF. For the CDR3, the DNA is TGTGCCAGTAGTAGGGGGGGCGGTGGAACTGAAGCTTTCTTT.

This clone was found a few times. The rearrangement joins TRBV7-2 to TRBJ1-6; TRBD1 agrees at 7 bases. In germline, CDR1 is SGHTA, CDR2 FQGNSA. V shed 3 bases and J 6 bases; nucleotides not matched to a gene: 2. CDR3 length: 14 residues. The CDR3: CASSFGTVNSPLHF. CDR3 DNA: TGTGCCAGCAGCTTCGGGACAGTTAATTCACCCCTCCACTTT.

The chain employs TRBV2 and TRBJ1-1; no clear D. The germline CDR1 and CDR2 sequences are SNHLY and FYNNEI. CDR3 length: 14 amino acids. V lost 7 bases, J lost 5 bases, and 17 bases lay in between. CDR3: CASTFTEVGTEAFF. CDR3 sequence (DNA): TGTGCCAGCACTTTTACGGAGGTAGGGACTGAAGCTTTCTTT. Complete variable domain (other parts from reference TRBV2 and TRBJ1-1): EPEVTQTPSHQVTQMGQEVILRCVPISNHLYFYWYRQILGQKVEFLVSFYNNEISEKSEIFDDQFSVERPDGSNFTLKIRSTKLEDSAMYFCASTFTEVGTEAFFGQGTRLTVV.

The chain uses TRBV7-2 and TRBJ1-5; 8 positions agree with TRBD1. Trimming cost V 2 bases and J 2 bases; bases outside gene matches: 5. From germline, CDR1 is SGHTA and CDR2 FQGNSA. The CDR3 loop spans 16 amino acids. The chain's CDR3 is CASSLQGAGGNQPQHF. The CDR3 DNA reads TGTGCCAGCAGCTTACAGGGGGCCGGGGGCAATCAGCCCCAGCATTTT.